This T cell receptor beta chain was obtained from a study of T-cell reconstitution after alpha-beta-depleted transplantation in children. Study conclusions and caveats: Reported findings indicate that, about two months after transplant, alpha-beta T cells came from several hundred expanded clones, which were derived from non-depleted graft cells. Surviving recipient T cells and thymic progenitors produced the high day-60 TCRbeta diversity seen in some patients.

V shed 3 bases and J shed 5 bases, with 29 bases lying between them. Germline CDR1 and CDR2: SGDLS and YYNGEE. The length of the CDR3 is 19 residues. The table lists this clonotype with many counts. No antigen is known for it. Researchers prepared the TCRbeta library using unique molecular identifiers, the study reports. TCRdb reanalysed the PCR reads using MiXCR and keeps one entry per CDR3 protein. The sample has 480,000 or so distinct CDR3 sequences, roughly a tenth seen once. This sample comprised PBMCs, obtained before TCRalphabeta/CD19-depleted stem cell transplant. The TCR comes from a child aged 2 to 15 with inherited bone marrow failure, due to receive a stem cell transplant. The chain is built from TRBV9 and TRBJ2-5; the D gene is possibly TRBD2 (7 bases). CDR3 nucleotides: TGTGCCAGCAGCGCGGGGGGCTGGGTGGAGGACCCAGAAATGGAGACCCAGTACTTC. Protein product: CASSAGGWVEDPEMETQYF.